This is a list of T cell receptor beta chains from one sample in a study of shared clonotypes between healthy human individuals. Sequencing was performed with immunoSEQ multiplex PCR; in TCRdb, only in-frame clones are kept and a portion is missing. The table lists a few million clones, 85% to 95% of them singletons. Material for sequencing was naive CD4+ T cells from PBMCs. The origin of the receptors is a man between 18 and 29 years old in good health. Some clones in this sample may be carry-over from other donors' samples. CDR3s include the opening cysteine and the closing phenylalanine or tryptophan. Fields, in order: V gene, J gene, D gene, clone size, CDR3 DNA, CDR3 protein. D genes are given only for firm matches. Rows may omit the clone size; those that give it use once, few, many or a size class.

>TRBV5-4|TRBJ2-5|TRBD1|NA
TGTGCCAGCAGCTTGTACCCCCTGCGGACAGGGCAAGAGACCCAGTACTTC
CASSLYPLRTGQETQYF
>TRBV6-5|TRBJ2-1|TRBD2|NA
TGTGCCAGCACCTCCCTAGCGGGAGTGAGCAATGAGCAGTTCTTC
CASTSLAGVSNEQFF
>TRBV5-1|TRBJ1-3|NA|NA
TGCGCCAGCAGCTTCACTTCAGGGCTCTCTGGAAACACCATATATTTT
CASSFTSGLSGNTIYF
>TRBV7-3|TRBJ1-1|NA|NA
TGTGCCAGCAGCCGAGACAGATTCGGGTACACTGAAGCTTTCTTT
CASSRDRFGYTEAFF
>TRBV7-8|TRBJ1-1|NA|NA
TGTGCCAGCAGCTCACCGGGACGTGACACTGAAGCTTTCTTT
CASSSPGRDTEAFF
>TRBV9|TRBJ2-3|NA|NA
TGTGCCAGCAGCGTAGGAAACGGGCGCACAGATACGCAGTATTTT
CASSVGNGRTDTQYF
>TRBV15|TRBJ1-5|NA|NA
TGTGCCACCAGCAGAGATGGACCGGCAGAAGTAAACAATCAGCCCCAGCATTTT
CATSRDGPAEVNNQPQHF
>TRBV28|TRBJ1-3|NA|NA
TGTGCCAGCAGCTTGGGACCGCGCTCTGGAAACACCATATATTTT
CASSLGPRSGNTIYF
>TRBV28|TRBJ1-1|NA|NA
TGTGCCAGCAGTGTGAACGGTGCCGAAGCTTTCTTT
CASSVNGAEAFF
>TRBV29-1|TRBJ1-1|NA|few
TGCAGCGTGGGTGGACTTCAGTGGACTGAAGCTTTCTTT
CSVGGLQWTEAFF
>TRBV4-1|TRBJ2-3|NA|NA
TGCGCCAGCAGCCCCCTCGGCGGGCAGAGGCTTTGGGATACGCAGTATTTT
CASSPLGGQRLWDTQYF
>TRBV27|TRBJ1-2|NA|NA
TGTGCCAGCAGTTTATCGGCGGGGGGCGGCAACTATGGCTACACCTTC
CASSLSAGGGNYGYTF
>TRBV28|TRBJ2-5|NA|NA
TGTGCCAGCAGTTTATCCCGGACCCAAGAGACCCAGTACTTC
CASSLSRTQETQYF
>TRBV20-1|TRBJ2-5|NA|NA
TGCAGTGCTAGAGACCAAGAGACCCAGTACTTC
CSARDQETQYF
>TRBV18|TRBJ2-7|TRBD2|NA
TGTGCCAGCTCACCGAGAGGGCTAGCGGGGGTCTACGAGCAGTACTTC
CASSPRGLAGVYEQYF
>TRBV14|TRBJ2-1|NA|NA
TGTGCCAGCAGCCACCCCTTCGGGGCAACCTACAATGAGCAGTTCTTC
CASSHPFGATYNEQFF
>TRBV18|TRBJ2-7|TRBD1|NA
TGTGCCAGCTCGCCAACGGGACAGGGGTTCGAGCAGTACTTC
CASSPTGQGFEQYF
>TRBV10-3|TRBJ2-7|NA|NA
TGTGCCATCAGTGACCCCGGGACCTCAAGCTCCTACGAGCAGTACTTC
CAISDPGTSSSYEQYF
>TRBV9|TRBJ2-7|NA|NA
TGTGCCAGCAGCGTAGCACAGTACTCCTACGAGCAGTACTTC
CASSVAQYSYEQYF
>TRBV11-1|TRBJ1-2|NA|NA
TGTGCCAGCAGCCCAAAAAGCAGGGGCGGCTATGGCTACACCTTC
CASSPKSRGGYGYTF